This record looks at one T cell receptor (beta chain) sequence and its context. The sample is drawn from a study of shared T cell receptors in the human thymus. The CDR3 consists of 15 residues. The V and J ends lost 1 base and 2 bases, in that order; junction bases with no gene match: 3. Germline V gives CDR1 SGHTA, CDR2 FQGNSA. The method was immunoSEQ multiplex PCR; TCRdb's version includes in-frame clones alone and lacks a portion of them. The table shows more than 550,000 clones, with about 90% occurring only once. Another study also made use of these data, one on human thymus T cells.

This TCR came from a boy younger than two with a congenital heart defect. The chain links TRBV7-2 to TRBJ2-7, with 9 bases identical to TRBD2. Sequencing was done on a sample of thymocytes. The CDR3 sequence is CASSLGSGGPYEQYF. CDR3 DNA sequence: TGTGCCAGCAGCTTAGGTAGCGGGGGCCCCTACGAGCAGTACTTC.